This entry describes one T cell receptor (beta chain). The data are from a study of blood T cell repertoires in COVID-19. Study context: The United States, Italy and Spain provided the acute and convalescent COVID-19 samples. Sources were T cells, B-cell-depleted T cells, or PBMCs; the material itself was cDNA or gDNA.

Per the original methods: Quantification of nucleated cells was approximated via reference gene primer amplification. The assay was immunoSEQ multiplex PCR, and TCRdb's table has in-frame clones only and misses some. V, J and clone size are taken as reported in that table, and D and trimming were inferred from the DNA itself. The data hold more than 200,000 clones, with roughly 82% observed a single time. From germline, CDR1 is LNHDA and CDR2 SQIVND (reference sequence). The V end was cut by 1 base, the J end by 0 bases, with 10 bases between. The CDR3 extends over 16 amino acids. Sequencing was done on a sample of peripheral blood. This sequence was found in a middle-aged woman who had recovered from COVID-19. The chain recombines TRBV19 with TRBJ1-5; D is perhaps TRBD1 (5 bases). The CDR3 DNA reads TGTGCCAGTAGTATAGGGTGGCAGGGTAGCAATCAGCCCCAGCATTTT. It codes for CASSIGWQGSNQPQHF.